This TCR beta chain was sequenced for a study of glioma-infiltrating T cells. CDR1 and CDR2 (germline): MDHEN, SYDVKM. The junction had 9 bases not matched to a gene; V was cut back by 11 bases and J by 5 bases. The CDR3 has 13 amino acids. TCR alpha and beta CDR3 regions were amplified from RNA using iRepertoire nested multiplex PCR. TCRdb fed the multiplex PCR reads into MiXCR, producing one record per CDR3 protein. The sample lists about 410,000 distinct CDR3 sequences, roughly two fifths occurring once. The clonotype comes from a human donor with low-grade glioma or glioblastoma, undergoing nonglioma brain surgery, or in good health (not recorded which). The gene calls are TRBV28 and TRBJ2-1; 7 nucleotides agree with TRBD2. The sequenced sample consisted of glioma tissue, nonneoplastic brain tissue, or PBMCs (not recorded which). The CDR3 spells CAGGRLADNEQFF. CDR3 nucleotide sequence: TGTGCCGGGGGGAGGCTAGCGGACAATGAGCAGTTCTTC.